This TCR beta chain is from a study of CD8 T cells in acute hepatitis C reinfection. Time point reported: naive CD8 control sorted from an acute-time-point sample. Sequenced by immunoSEQ multiplex PCR; TCRdb stores in-frame clones only, minus some. Among 30,000 to 40,000 clones listed, approximately 87% were seen once. The CDR3 consists of 15 residues. V was pared by 3 bases and J by 2 bases, with 4 bases of the junction left unmatched. CDR1 is SGHNT and CDR2 is YYREEE in the germline V gene (reference sequence). The chain has TRBV5-4 and TRBJ2-3; 9 bases align to TRBD1. Material: naive CD8+ T cells from PBMCs. The origin of this receptor is a young man with chronic hepatitis C. Written as DNA, the CDR3 is TGTGCCAGCAGCTCAGGACAGGGGTCCACAGATACGCAGTATTTT. Amino acid sequence: CASSSGQGSTDTQYF.